The 17 T cell receptor beta chains listed next were all sequenced from one sample in a study of cytomegalovirus exposure and HLA in healthy donors. A multiplex PCR was run with 60 Vbeta primers and 13 Jbeta primers. The data were produced by immunoSEQ multiplex PCR, yet TCRdb's version contains in-frame clones alone and is incomplete. The sample comprises tens of thousands of clones, more than 60% of which are singletons, and just under 3% rests with the top ten. Sequences were obtained from PBMCs. These TCRs come from a woman under 40 in good health and CMV-seronegative.

This clone occurred once. Additional DNA sequences in this sample encode the identical CDR3. This chain uses TRBV5-4 with TRBJ1-1; a possible D gene is TRBD1 (6 bases). Germline assignment: CDR1 SGHNT and CDR2 YYREEE (reference sequence). The CDR3 extends over 14 amino acids. Trimming left V 4 bases short and J 4 bases short, with 14 bases between. The DNA for the CDR3 is TGTGCCAGCAGCGTAGGACAGCCATTCACTGAAGCTTTCTTT. This sequence encodes CASSVGQPFTEAFF.

The rearrangement links TRBV5-6 to TRBJ2-1, with a tentative D call TRBD1 (6 bases). The germline gives CDR1 SGHDT, CDR2 YYEEEE. V gave up 5 bases and J gave up 7 bases, with 19 bases separating them. The CDR3 is 15 amino acids. The CDR3 is CASRVGQIPWNEQFF. CDR3 sequence (DNA): TGTGCCAGCAGAGTTGGACAGATACCTTGGAATGAGCAGTTCTTC.

The gene calls are TRBV4-3 and TRBJ2-2; 7 nucleotides line up with TRBD2. There are 17 residues in the CDR3. Germline trimming cut 3 bases from V and 4 bases from J; bases unmatched to any gene: 11. Germline V gives CDR1 LGHNA, CDR2 YSLEER. CDR3 sequence reads: CASSHPVPGLLTGELFF. The CDR3 DNA sequence: TGCGCCAGCAGCCACCCCGTGCCGGGACTACTCACCGGGGAGCTGTTTTTT.

The chain has TRBV29-1 and TRBJ2-1, with 8 nucleotides matching TRBD2. After removal of 7 bases from V and 4 bases from J, the junction contained 9 bases not matched to a gene. Germline assignment: CDR1 SQVTM and CDR2 ANQGSEA. This CDR3 comprises 14 residues. The chain's CDR3 is CSAISGGLYNEQFF. The CDR3 nucleotides read TGCAGCGCCATCAGCGGGGGATTATACAATGAGCAGTTCTTC.

The rearrangement uses TRBV7-9 and TRBJ1-4; D ambiguous. The CDR3 consists of 15 residues. CDR1 and CDR2 (germline): SEHNR, FQNEAQ (reference sequence). V dropped 4 bases and J dropped 6 bases, with 15 bases sitting between them. This CDR3 is CASSSSGEVDEKLFF. Written as DNA, the CDR3 is TGTGCCAGCAGCTCAAGTGGAGAGGTGGATGAAAAACTGTTTTTT. Drawing the rest from reference TRBV7-9 and TRBJ1-4, the complete variable domain is DTGVSQNPRHKITKRGQNVTFRCDPISEHNRLYWYRQTLGQGPEFLTYFQNEAQLEKSRLLSDRFSAERPKGSFSTLEIQRTEQGDSAMYLCASSSSGEVDEKLFFGSGTQLSVL.

The CDR3 loop reads CASSSDFSGSGEETQYF. The CDR3 DNA follows: TGTGCCAGCAGTTCCGATTTTAGCGGGAGTGGCGAAGAGACCCAGTACTTC. This chain connects TRBV27 to TRBJ2-5, with 9 bases identical to TRBD2. This CDR3 region has 17 residues. Looked up from germline, CDR1 is MNHEY and CDR2 is SMNVEV (reference sequence). J gave up 3 bases and V 4 bases, and 12 bases lay outside the gene matches.

The genes are TRBV6-6 and TRBJ1-5; TRBD1 agrees at 9 bases. The CDR3 is 15 amino acids. Germline V CDR1 and CDR2: MNHNY, SVGAGI (reference sequence). Losses at the gene ends were 5 bases for V and 5 bases for J; bases not matched to a gene: 7. The CDR3 here is CASSTLGDRDQPQHF. CDR3 sequence (DNA): TGTGCCAGCAGTACCCTGGGGGACAGGGATCAGCCCCAGCATTTT.

This rearrangement joins TRBV6-5 to TRBJ2-5, with D tentatively TRBD2 (6 bases). Trimming shortened V by 1 base and J by 1 base, and 10 bases separated the two germline ends. Germline CDR1 MNHEY, CDR2 SVGAGI. The CDR3 spans 15 residues. CDR3 loop: CASSYLGLVQETQYF. The CDR3, as DNA: TGTGCCAGCAGTTACTTGGGACTGGTCCAAGAGACCCAGTACTTC.

Note on this clone: One end of the junction is discordant with germline, which a read error may explain. The same CDR3 arises from other DNA sequences in this sample as well. This chain joins TRBV6-1 and TRBJ2-7; the D gene is possibly TRBD1 (5 bases). From germline, CDR1 is MNHNS and CDR2 SASEGT. The CDR3 consists of 13 residues. The CDR3 DNA sequence: TGTGCCAGCATCCAGGACACCTCCTACGAGCAATACTTC. Translating it yields CASIQDTSYEQYF.

This clone was observed once. V gene TRBV7-9 combines with J gene TRBJ2-5; 9 nucleotides agree with TRBD2. Germline V gene data show CDR1 as SEHNR and CDR2 as FQNEAQ (reference sequence). The CDR3 length is 14 residues. J gave up 4 bases and V 4 bases, and 4 bases lay outside the gene matches. The CDR3 sequence is CASSWAGGRETQYF. Written as DNA, the CDR3 is TGTGCCAGCAGCTGGGCGGGAGGGCGAGAGACCCAGTACTTC.

This rearrangement joins TRBV7-9 to TRBJ1-2; 8 nucleotides match TRBD1. The V gene end was trimmed by 1 base and the J gene end by 6 bases; junction bases not matched to a gene: 10. Germline V gene lookup returns CDR1 SEHNR and CDR2 FQNEAQ (reference sequence). This CDR3 contains 16 residues. The chain's CDR3 is CASSLGAGGASDGYTF. As DNA, the CDR3 is TGTGCCAGCAGCTTAGGGGCAGGGGGCGCATCTGATGGCTACACCTTC.

This chain links TRBV30 with TRBJ1-4; D is unresolved. The germline gives CDR1 GTSNPN, CDR2 SVGIG (reference sequence). Trimming removed 8 bases at V and 8 bases at J, with 21 bases between. The CDR3 covers 14 residues. The CDR3 loop is CAGQPGAEGEKLFF. The CDR3 bases are TGTGCCGGTCAGCCGGGAGCCGAGGGCGAAAAACTGTTTTTT.

This chain connects TRBV19 to TRBJ1-1; possibly TRBD1 for D (6 bases). The CDR3 runs 14 residues. Germline V gives CDR1 LNHDA, CDR2 SQIVND (reference sequence). Trimming cost V 3 bases and J 3 bases, with 11 bases left between them. CDR3 sequence reads: CASSIGGAYTEAFF. CDR3 nucleotide sequence: TGTGCCAGTAGTATCGGGGGGGCGTACACTGAAGCTTTCTTT.

The J gene is TRBJ2-3, the V gene TRBV9; D uncertain. CDR3 length: 15 amino acids. V lost 0 bases to trimming and J lost 8 bases, with 16 bases between them. Germline loops: CDR1 SGDLS, CDR2 YYNGEE. CDR3 in amino acids: CASSVVGPPPVTQYF. The CDR3, as DNA: TGTGCCAGCAGCGTAGTTGGCCCACCGCCAGTTACGCAGTATTTT.

The chain joins TRBV5-1 to TRBJ2-1, with 11 nucleotides matching TRBD2. V lost 3 bases to trimming and J lost 1 base; unmatched junction nucleotides: 12. This CDR3 is 19 amino acids long. The V gene's germline CDR1 is SGHRS and CDR2 YFSETQ. The CDR3 DNA follows: TGCGCCAGCAGCTCTATAGGACTAGCGGGTAGAAAGTCCTACAATGAGCAGTTCTTC. The encoded protein is CASSSIGLAGRKSYNEQFF.

The rearrangement joins TRBV30 to TRBJ1-2; D gene ambiguous. Germline V gene sequence: CDR1 GTSNPN, CDR2 SVGIG (reference sequence). The CDR3 contains 13 residues. V lost 0 bases and J 1 base, leaving 6 bases between the germline ends. This CDR3 reads CAWSVLLNYGYTF. The CDR3 bases are TGTGCCTGGAGTGTCCTACTTAACTATGGCTACACCTTC. Complete variable domain (other parts from reference TRBV30 and TRBJ1-2): SQTIHQWPATLVQPVGSPLSLECTVEGTSNPNLYWYRQAAGRGLQLLFYSVGIGQISSEVPQNLSASRPQDRQFILSSKKLLLSDSGFYLCAWSVLLNYGYTFGSGTRLTVV.

This clone has just a few counts. The chain links TRBV11-3 to TRBJ2-1; tentatively, D is TRBD1 (6 bases). The V end lost 5 bases, the J end lost 8 bases, and 22 bases lay between the germline ends. Looked up from germline, CDR1 is SGHNT and CDR2 is YENEEA. The length of the CDR3 is 16 residues. CDR3: CASSLLRGFDSDEQFF. The CDR3 DNA is TGTGCCAGCAGCCTCCTAAGGGGGTTCGACTCGGATGAGCAGTTCTTC. Using reference TRBV11-3 and TRBJ2-1 for the parts outside the CDR3, the full variable domain is EAGVVQSPRYKIIEKKQPVAFWCNPISGHNTLYWYLQNLGQGPELLIRYENEEAVDDSQLPKDRFSAERLKGVDSTLKIQPAELGDSAVYLCASSLLRGFDSDEQFFGPGTRLTVL.